This T cell receptor beta chain was recovered during a study of cytomegalovirus exposure and HLA in healthy donors. CDR1 and CDR2 (germline): MGHRA, YSYEKL. This CDR3 spans 14 amino acids. The V end lost 1 base, the J end lost 5 bases, and 10 bases lay between the germline ends. This PCR relied on a set of 60 Vbeta primers and 13 Jbeta primers. The assay was immunoSEQ multiplex PCR, and TCRdb's table has in-frame clones only and misses some. Counted here are some 180,000 clones, roughly 13% occurring once; the ten biggest clones make up under 10%. V usage is TRBV4-1 and J usage is TRBJ2-3, with a possible D match to TRBD2 (5 bases). The sample was PBMCs. The sequence was collected from a middle-aged man in good health and CMV-seropositive. DNA for the CDR3: TGCGCCAGCAGCCAAGTGGGCGGGCGAGATACGCAGTATTTT. Translation: CASSQVGGRDTQYF.